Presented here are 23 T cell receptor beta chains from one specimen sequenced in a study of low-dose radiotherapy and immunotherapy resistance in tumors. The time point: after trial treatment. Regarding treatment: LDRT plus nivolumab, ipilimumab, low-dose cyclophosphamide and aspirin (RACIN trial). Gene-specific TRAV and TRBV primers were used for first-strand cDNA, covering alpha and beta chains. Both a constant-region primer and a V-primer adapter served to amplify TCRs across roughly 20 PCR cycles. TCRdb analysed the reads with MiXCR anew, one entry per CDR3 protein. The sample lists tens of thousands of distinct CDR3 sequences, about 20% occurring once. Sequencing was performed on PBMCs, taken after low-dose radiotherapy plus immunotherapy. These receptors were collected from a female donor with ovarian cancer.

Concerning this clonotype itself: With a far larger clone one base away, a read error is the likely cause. The CDR3 DNA reads as TGTGCCAGCTCGCCCCTCGGCGGAGCTGAGCAGTACTTC. It translates to CASSPLGGAEQYF. The chain couples TRBV18 to TRBJ2-4; the D is unclear. Germline V gene sequence: CDR1 KGHSH, CDR2 LQKENI. The CDR3 is made up of 13 amino acids. Trimming removed 6 bases from V and 13 bases from J, with 19 bases in between.

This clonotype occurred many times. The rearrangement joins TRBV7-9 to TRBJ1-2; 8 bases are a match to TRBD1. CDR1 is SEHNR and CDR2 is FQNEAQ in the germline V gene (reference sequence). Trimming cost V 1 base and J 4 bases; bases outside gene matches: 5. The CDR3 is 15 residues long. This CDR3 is CASSLGGTGIYGYTF. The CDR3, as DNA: TGTGCCAGCAGCTTAGGTGGGACAGGTATCTATGGCTACACCTTC.

The CDR3 DNA is TGCGCCAGCAGCTTGGAGCCGGGCCGGCGGAATGAGCAGTTCTTC. This encodes CASSLEPGRRNEQFF. The gene calls are TRBV5-1 and TRBJ2-1; D uncertain. This CDR3 contains 15 residues. The germline gives CDR1 SGHRS, CDR2 YFSETQ. The ends were cut back, 0 bases at V and 7 bases at J, with 14 bases in the middle.

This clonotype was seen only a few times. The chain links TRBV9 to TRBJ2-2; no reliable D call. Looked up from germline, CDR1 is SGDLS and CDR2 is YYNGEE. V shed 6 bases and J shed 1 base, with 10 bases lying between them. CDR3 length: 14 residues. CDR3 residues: CASTPVGNTGELFF. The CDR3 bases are TGTGCCAGCACCCCGGTGGGGAACACCGGGGAGCTGTTTTTT.

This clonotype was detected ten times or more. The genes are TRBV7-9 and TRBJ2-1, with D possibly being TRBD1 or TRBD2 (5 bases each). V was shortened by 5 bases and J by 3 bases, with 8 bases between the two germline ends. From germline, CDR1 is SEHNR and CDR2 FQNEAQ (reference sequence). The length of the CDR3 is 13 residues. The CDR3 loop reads CASSGDGYNEQFF. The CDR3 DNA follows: TGTGCCAGCAGCGGGGACGGCTACAATGAGCAGTTCTTC. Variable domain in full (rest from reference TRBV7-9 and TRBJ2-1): DTGVSQNPRHKITKRGQNVTFRCDPISEHNRLYWYRQTLGQGPEFLTYFQNEAQLEKSRLLSDRFSAERPKGSFSTLEIQRTEQGDSAMYLCASSGDGYNEQFFGPGTRLTVL.

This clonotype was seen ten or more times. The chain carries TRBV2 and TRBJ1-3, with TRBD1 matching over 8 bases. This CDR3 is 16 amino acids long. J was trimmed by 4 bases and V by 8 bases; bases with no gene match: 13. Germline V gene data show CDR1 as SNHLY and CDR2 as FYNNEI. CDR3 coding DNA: TGTGCCAGCGCGAGGGGACAGGAATCCACCGGAAACACCATATATTTT. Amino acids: CASARGQESTGNTIYF.

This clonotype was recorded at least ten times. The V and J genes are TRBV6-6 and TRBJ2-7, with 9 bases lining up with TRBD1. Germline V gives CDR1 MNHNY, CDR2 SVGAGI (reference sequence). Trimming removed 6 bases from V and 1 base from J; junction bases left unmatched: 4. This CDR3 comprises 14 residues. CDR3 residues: CASSYGQGSYEQYF. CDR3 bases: TGTGCCAGCAGCTACGGACAGGGGTCCTACGAGCAGTACTTC.

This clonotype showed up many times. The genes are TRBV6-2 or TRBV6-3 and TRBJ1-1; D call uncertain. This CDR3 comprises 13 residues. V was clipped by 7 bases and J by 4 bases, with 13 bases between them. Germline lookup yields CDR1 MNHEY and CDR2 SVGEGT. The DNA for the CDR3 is TGTGCCAGCACCCTCATCCGCGGCACTGAAGCTTTCTTT. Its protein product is CASTLIRGTEAFF.

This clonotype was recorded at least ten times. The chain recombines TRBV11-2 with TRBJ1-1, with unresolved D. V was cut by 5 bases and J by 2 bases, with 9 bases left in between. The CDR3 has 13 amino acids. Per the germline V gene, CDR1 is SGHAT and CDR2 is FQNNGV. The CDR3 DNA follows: TGTGCCAGCAGCCCAAGGGCAAACACTGAAGCTTTCTTT. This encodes CASSPRANTEAFF.

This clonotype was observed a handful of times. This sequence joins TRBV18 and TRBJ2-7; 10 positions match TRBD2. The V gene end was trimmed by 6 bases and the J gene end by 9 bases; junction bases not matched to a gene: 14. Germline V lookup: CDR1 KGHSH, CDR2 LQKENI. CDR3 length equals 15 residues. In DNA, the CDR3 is TGTGCCAGCTCCCTTTCCCCAGCGGGAGGGCCAGGGCAGTACTTC. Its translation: CASSLSPAGGPGQYF.

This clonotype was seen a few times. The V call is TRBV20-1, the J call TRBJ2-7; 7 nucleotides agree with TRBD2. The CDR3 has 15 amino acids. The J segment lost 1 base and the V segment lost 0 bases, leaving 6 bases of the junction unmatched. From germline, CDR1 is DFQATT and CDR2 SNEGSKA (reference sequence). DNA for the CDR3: TGCAGTGCTAGAGATGAGACGGGGGGTTCCTACGAGCAGTACTTC. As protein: CSARDETGGSYEQYF.

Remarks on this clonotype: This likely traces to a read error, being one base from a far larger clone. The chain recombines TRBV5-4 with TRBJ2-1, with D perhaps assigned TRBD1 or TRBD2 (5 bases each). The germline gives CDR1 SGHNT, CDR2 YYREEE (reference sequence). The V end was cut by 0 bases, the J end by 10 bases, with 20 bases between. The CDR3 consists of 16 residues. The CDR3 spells CASSLAPGTPSVEQFF. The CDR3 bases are TGTGCCAGCAGCTTGGCCCCCGGGACCCCGAGTGTCGAGCAGTTCTTC.

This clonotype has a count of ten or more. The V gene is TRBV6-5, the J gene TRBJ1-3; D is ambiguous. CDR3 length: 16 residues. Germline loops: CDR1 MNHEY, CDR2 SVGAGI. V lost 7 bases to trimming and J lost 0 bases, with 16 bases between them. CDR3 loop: CASKSTGSSSGNTIYF. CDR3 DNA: TGTGCCAGCAAATCCACCGGAAGTAGCTCTGGAAACACCATATATTTT.

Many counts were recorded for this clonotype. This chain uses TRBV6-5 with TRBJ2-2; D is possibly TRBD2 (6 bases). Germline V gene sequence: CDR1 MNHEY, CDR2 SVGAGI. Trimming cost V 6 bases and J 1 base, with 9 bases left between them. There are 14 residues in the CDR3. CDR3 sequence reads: CASSSGENTGELFF. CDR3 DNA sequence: TGTGCCAGCAGCTCGGGAGAGAACACCGGGGAGCTGTTTTTT.

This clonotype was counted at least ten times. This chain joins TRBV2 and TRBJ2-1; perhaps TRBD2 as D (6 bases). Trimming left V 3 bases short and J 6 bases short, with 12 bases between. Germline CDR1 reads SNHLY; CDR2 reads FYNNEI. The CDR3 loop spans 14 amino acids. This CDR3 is CASSDWREGNEQFF. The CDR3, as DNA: TGTGCCAGCAGTGATTGGCGGGAAGGCAATGAGCAGTTCTTC.

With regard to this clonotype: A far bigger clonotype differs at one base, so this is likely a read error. This chain's CDR3 is CSVERARRYNEQYF. CDR3 sequence (DNA): TGCAGCGTTGAAAGGGCCAGGCGCTACAATGAGCAGTACTTC. The J gene is TRBJ2-5, the V gene TRBV29-1; no firm D call. V was pared by 2 bases and J by 11 bases, with 21 bases between. Germline CDR1 and CDR2: SQVTM and ANQGSEA. CDR3 length: 14 amino acids.

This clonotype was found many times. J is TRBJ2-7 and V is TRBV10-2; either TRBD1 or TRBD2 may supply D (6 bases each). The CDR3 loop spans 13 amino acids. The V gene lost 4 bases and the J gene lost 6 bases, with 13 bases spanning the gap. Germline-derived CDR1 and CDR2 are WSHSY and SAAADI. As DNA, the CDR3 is TGCGCCAGCAGTGGTAACGGGGGCCGCGAGCAGTACTTC. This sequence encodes CASSGNGGREQYF.

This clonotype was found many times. This CDR3 is CSALAGGYTDTQYF. CDR3 in DNA: TGCAGTGCTTTAGCGGGGGGGTACACAGATACGCAGTATTTT. This chain uses TRBV20-1 with TRBJ2-3, with 11 bases identical to TRBD2. Germline V gene data show CDR1 as DFQATT and CDR2 as SNEGSKA (reference sequence). Trimming cost V 5 bases and J 2 bases; bases outside gene matches: 3. The CDR3 covers 14 residues.

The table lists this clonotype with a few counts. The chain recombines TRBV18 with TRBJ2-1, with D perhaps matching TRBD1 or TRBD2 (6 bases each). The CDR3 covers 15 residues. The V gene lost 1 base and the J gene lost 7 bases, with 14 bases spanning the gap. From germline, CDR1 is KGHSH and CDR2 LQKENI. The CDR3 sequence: CASSPQRGVKNEQFF. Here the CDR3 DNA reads TGTGCCAGCTCACCACAAAGGGGGGTGAAGAATGAGCAGTTCTTC.

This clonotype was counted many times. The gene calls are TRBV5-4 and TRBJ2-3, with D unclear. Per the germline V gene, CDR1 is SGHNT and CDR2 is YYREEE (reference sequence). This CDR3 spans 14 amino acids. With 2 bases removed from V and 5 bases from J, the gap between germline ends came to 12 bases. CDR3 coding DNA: TGTGCCAGCAGCTTCCGTCAGGCGGTAGATACGCAGTATTTT. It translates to CASSFRQAVDTQYF.

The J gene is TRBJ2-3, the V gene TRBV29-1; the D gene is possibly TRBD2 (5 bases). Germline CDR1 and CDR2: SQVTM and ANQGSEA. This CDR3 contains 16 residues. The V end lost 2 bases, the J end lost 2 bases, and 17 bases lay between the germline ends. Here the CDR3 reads CSVEPFPGVHTDTQYF. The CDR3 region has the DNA TGCAGCGTTGAACCCTTTCCCGGGGTACACACAGATACGCAGTATTTT.

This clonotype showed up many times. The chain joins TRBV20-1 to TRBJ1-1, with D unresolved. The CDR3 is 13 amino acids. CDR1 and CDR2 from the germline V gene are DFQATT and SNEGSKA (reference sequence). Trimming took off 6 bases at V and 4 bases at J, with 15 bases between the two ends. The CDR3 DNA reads TGCAGTGCCCGGGCCGGGAGGGCCACTGAAGCTTTCTTT. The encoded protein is CSARAGRATEAFF.

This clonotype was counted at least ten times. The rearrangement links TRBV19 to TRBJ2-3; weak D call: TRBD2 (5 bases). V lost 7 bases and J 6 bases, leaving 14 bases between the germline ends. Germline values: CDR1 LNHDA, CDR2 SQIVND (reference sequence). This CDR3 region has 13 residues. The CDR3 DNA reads TGTGCCAGTACAGGCGGGCGACTCGATACGCAGTATTTT. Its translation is CASTGGRLDTQYF.